This TCR beta chain was found in a study of T cell responses to AZD1222 COVID-19 vaccine. General study results and limits: Seropositivity was recorded at baseline in only 6 or 7 AZD1222 recipients. Spike-specific TCR breadth and depth grew following two AZD1222 doses. Reportedly, nearly half the spike-specific TCRs target unmutated variant regions.

Pooled in the analysis were second doses at about 4 or about 12 weeks. Only a few counts were recorded for this clone. Its antigen is undetermined. The sample contains more than one DNA sequence encoding this CDR3. The CDR3 has 13 residues. CDR1 is GTSNPN, CDR2 SVGIG, per germline (reference sequence). Losses at the gene ends were 3 bases for V and 4 bases for J; bases not matched to a gene: 4. Assay: immunoSEQ multiplex PCR; the TCRdb copy retains only in-frame clones and omits some. The table has some 70,000 clones, 75% to 85% seen once. Here the sequenced sample was peripheral blood, taken 28 days after the second AZD1222 dose. The TCR originated in an adult who received the AZD1222 COVID-19 vaccine. The J gene is TRBJ1-2, the V gene TRBV30, with 8 bases fitting TRBD1. CDR3 nucleotide sequence: TGTGCCTGGAGCCGGGACAGGCCCTATGGCTACACCTTC. Its translation is CAWSRDRPYGYTF. Together with reference TRBV30 and TRBJ1-2, the CDR3 gives the full variable domain: SQTIHQWPATLVQPVGSPLSLECTVEGTSNPNLYWYRQAAGRGLQLLFYSVGIGQISSEVPQNLSASRPQDRQFILSSKKLLLSDSGFYLCAWSRDRPYGYTFGSGTRLTVV.